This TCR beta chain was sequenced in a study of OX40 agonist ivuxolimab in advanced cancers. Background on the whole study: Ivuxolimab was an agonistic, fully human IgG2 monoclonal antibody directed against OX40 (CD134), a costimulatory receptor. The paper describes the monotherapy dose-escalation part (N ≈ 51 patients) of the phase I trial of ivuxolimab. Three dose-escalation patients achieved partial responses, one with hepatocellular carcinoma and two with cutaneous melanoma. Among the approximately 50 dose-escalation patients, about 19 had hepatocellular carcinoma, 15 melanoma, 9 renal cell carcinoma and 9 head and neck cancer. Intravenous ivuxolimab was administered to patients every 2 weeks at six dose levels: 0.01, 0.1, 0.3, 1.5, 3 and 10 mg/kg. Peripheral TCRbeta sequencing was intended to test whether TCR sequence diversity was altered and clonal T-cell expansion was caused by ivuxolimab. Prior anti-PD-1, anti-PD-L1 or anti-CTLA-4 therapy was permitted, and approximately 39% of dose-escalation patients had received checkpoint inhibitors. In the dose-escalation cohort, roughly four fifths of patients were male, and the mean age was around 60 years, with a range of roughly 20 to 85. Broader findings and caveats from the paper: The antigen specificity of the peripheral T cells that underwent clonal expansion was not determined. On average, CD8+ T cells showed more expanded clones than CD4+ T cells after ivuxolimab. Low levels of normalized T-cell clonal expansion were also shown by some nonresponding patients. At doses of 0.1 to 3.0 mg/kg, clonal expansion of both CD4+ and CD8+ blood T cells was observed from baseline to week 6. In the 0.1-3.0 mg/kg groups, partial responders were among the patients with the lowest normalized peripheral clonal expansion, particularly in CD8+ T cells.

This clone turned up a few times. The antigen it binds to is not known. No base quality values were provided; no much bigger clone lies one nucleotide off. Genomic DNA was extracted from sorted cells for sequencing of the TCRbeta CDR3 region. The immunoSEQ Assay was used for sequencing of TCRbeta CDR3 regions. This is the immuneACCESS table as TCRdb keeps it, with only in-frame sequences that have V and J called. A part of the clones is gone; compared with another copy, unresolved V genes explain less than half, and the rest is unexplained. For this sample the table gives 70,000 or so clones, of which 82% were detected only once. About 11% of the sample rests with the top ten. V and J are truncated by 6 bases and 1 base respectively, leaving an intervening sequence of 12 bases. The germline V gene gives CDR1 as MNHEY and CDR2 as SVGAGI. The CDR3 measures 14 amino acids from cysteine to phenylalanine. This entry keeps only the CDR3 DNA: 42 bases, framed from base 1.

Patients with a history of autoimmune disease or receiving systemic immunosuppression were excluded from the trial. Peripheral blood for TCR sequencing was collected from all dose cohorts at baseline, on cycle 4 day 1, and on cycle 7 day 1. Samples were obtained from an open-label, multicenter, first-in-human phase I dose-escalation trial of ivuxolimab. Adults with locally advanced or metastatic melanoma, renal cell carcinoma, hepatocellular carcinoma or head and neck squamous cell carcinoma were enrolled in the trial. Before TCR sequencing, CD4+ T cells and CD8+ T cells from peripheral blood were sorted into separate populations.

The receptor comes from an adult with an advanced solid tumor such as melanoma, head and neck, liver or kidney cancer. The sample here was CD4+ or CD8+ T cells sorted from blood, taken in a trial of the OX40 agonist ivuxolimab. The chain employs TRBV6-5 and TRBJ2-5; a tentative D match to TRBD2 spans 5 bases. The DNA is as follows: TGTGCCAGCAGAACCTCCGGGATCCAAGAGACCCAGTACTTC. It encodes CASRTSGIQETQYF.